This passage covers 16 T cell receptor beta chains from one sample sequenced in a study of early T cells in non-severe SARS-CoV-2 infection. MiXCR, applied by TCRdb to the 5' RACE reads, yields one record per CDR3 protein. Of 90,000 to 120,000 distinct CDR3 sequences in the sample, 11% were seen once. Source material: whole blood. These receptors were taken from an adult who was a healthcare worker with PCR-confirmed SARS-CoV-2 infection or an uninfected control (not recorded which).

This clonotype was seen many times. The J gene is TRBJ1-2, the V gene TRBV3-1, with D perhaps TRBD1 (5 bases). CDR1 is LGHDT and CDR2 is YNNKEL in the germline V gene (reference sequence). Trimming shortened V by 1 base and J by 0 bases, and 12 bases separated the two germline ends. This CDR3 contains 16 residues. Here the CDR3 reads CASSQGGVSPNYGYTF. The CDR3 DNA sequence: TGTGCCAGCAGCCAAGGAGGGGTCTCCCCTAACTATGGCTACACCTTC. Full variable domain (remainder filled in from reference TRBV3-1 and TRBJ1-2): DTAVSQTPKYLVTQMGNDKSIKCEQNLGHDTMYWYKQDSKKFLKIMFSYNNKELIINETVPNRFSPKSPDKAHLNLHINSLELGDSAVYFCASSQGGVSPNYGYTFGSGTRLTVV.

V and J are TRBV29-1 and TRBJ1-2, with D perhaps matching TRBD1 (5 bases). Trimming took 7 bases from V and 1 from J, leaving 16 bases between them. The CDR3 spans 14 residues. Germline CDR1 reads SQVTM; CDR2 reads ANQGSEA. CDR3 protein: CSAGDPPYNYGYTF. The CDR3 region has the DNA TGCAGCGCCGGGGACCCACCTTATAACTATGGCTACACCTTC.

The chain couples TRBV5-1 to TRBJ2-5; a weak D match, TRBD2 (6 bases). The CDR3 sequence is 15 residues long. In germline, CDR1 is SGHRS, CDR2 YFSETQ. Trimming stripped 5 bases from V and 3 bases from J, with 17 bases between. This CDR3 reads CASRRRGLNEETQYF. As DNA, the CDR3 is TGCGCCAGCAGGAGAAGGGGACTCAATGAAGAGACCCAGTACTTC.

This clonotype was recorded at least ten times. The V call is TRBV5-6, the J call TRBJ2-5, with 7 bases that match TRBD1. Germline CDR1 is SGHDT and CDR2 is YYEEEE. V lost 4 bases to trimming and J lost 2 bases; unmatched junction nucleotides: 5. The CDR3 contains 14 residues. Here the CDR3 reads CASSPPGQQETQYF. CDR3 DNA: TGTGCCAGCAGCCCGCCGGGACAGCAAGAGACCCAGTACTTC.

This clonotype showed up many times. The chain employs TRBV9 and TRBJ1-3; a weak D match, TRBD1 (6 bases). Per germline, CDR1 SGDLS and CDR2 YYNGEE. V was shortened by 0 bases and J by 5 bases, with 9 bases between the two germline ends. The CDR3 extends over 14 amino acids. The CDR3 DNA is TGTGCCAGCAGCGTAGAGGACAGTCGAAACACCATATATTTT. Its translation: CASSVEDSRNTIYF.

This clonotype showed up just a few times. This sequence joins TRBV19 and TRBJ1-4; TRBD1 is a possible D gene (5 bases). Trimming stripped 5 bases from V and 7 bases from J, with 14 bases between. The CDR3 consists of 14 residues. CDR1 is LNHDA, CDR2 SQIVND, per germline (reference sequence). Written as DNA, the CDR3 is TGTGCCAGTAGTCCAGGGCTCTTTGGTGAAAAACTGTTTTTT. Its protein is CASSPGLFGEKLFF.

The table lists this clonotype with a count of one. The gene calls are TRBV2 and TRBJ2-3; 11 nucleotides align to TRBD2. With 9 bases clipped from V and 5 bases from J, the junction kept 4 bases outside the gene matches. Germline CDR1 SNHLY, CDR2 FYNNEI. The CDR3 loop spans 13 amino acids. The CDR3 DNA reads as TGTGCCAGACTAGCGGGGGATCGAGATACGCAGTATTTT. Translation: CARLAGDRDTQYF.

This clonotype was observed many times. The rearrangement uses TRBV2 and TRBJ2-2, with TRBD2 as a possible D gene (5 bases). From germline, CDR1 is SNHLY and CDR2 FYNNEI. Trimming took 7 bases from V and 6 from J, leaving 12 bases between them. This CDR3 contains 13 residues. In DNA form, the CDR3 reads TGTGCCAGCATCAAAGAGGGTTCCGGGGAGCTGTTTTTT. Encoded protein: CASIKEGSGELFF. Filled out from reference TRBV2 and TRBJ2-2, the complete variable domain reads EPEVTQTPSHQVTQMGQEVILRCVPISNHLYFYWYRQILGQKVEFLVSFYNNEISEKSEIFDDQFSVERPDGSNFTLKIRSTKLEDSAMYFCASIKEGSGELFFGEGSRLTVL.

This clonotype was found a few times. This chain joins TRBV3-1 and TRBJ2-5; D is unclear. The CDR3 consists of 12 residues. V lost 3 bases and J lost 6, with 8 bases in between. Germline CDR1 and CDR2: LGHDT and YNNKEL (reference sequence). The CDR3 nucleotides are TGTGCCAGCAGCCATGGTATGAAGACCCAGTACTTC. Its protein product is CASSHGMKTQYF.

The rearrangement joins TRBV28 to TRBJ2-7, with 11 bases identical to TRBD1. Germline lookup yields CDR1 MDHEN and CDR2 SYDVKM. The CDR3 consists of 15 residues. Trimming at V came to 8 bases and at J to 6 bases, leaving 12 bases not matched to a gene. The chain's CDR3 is CASAGQGVTVSEQYF. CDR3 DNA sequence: TGTGCCAGCGCGGGACAGGGGGTTACCGTGTCCGAGCAGTACTTC.

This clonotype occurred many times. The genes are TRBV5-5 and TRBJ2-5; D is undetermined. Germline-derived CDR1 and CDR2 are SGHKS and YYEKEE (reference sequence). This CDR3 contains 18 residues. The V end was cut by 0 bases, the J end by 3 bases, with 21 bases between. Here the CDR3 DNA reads TGTGCCAGCAGCTTGGCCACCCCGGGCTTCTATGGTAAAGAGACCCAGTACTTC. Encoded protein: CASSLATPGFYGKETQYF.

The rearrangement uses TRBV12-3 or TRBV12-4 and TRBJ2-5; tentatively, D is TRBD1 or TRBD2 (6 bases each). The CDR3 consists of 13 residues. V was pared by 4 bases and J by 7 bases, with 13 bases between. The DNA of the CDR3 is TGTGCCAGCAGTTCCCCGGGGGCTGGGACCCAGTACTTC. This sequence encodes CASSSPGAGTQYF.

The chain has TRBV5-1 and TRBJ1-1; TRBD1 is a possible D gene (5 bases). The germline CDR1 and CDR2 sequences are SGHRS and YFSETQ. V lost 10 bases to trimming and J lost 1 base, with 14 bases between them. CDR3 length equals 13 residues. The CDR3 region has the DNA TGCGCCTCCTCGACAGCTGGGAACACTGAAGCTTTCTTT. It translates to CASSTAGNTEAFF. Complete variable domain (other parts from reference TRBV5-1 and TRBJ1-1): KAGVTQTPRYLIKTRGQQVTLSCSPISGHRSVSWYQQTPGQGLQFLFEYFSETQRNKGNFPGRFSGRQFSNSRSEMNVSTLELGDSALYLCASSTAGNTEAFFGQGTRLTVV.

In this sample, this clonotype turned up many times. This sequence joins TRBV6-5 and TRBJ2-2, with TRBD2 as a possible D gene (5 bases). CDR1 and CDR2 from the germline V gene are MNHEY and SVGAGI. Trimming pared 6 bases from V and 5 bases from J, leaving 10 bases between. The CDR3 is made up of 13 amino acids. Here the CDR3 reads CASSETGTGELFF. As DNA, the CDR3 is TGTGCCAGCAGCGAGACGGGAACCGGGGAGCTGTTTTTT.

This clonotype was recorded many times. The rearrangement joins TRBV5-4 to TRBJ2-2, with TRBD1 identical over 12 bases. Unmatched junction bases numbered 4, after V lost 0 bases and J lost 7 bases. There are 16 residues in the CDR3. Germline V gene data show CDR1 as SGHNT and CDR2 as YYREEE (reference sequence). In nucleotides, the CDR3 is TGTGCCAGCAGCTTGGAGGGACAGGGGGCCGGCGGGGAGCTGTTTTTT. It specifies CASSLEGQGAGGELFF.

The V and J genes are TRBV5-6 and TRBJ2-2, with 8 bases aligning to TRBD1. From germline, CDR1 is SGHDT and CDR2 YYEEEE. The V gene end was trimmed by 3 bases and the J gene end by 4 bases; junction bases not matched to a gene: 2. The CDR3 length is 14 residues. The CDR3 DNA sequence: TGTGCCAGCAGCTATGGACAGGGCACCGGGGAGCTGTTTTTT. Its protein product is CASSYGQGTGELFF.